The 8 T cell receptor beta chains below were found in one sample sequenced in a study of a mutant IDH1 vaccine in newly diagnosed glioma. This table comes from immunoSEQ multiplex PCR, and its TCRdb copy is limited to in-frame clones, with some not included. The profile covers around 40,000 clones, with approximately 90% appearing a single time and about 1.5% taken by the ten largest. Documented time point: week 35, safety follow-up. Alongside topical imiquimod, each dose of vaccine comprised 300 ug of mutant IDH1 20-mer peptide. For these TCRs, the target antigens are not known. The sample in question was PBMCs, obtained from a glioma patient whose treatment included an IDH1 peptide vaccine. The receptors were gathered from a man aged 35-49 years with glioma.

The chain joins TRBV12-5 to TRBJ2-7; 9 bases map to TRBD1. J lost 3 bases, V lost 6 bases, and 3 bases had no gene match. The V gene's germline CDR1 is LGHNT and CDR2 FRNRAP. This CDR3 is 13 amino acids long. The CDR3 sequence: CASGPGQGYEQYF. The CDR3 nucleotides are TGTGCTAGTGGCCCGGGACAGGGCTACGAGCAGTACTTC.

This chain joins TRBV7-6 and TRBJ2-7; D may correspond to TRBD1 or TRBD2 (6 bases each). This CDR3 comprises 13 residues. Per germline, CDR1 SGHVS and CDR2 FNYEAQ. The germline V and J ends were trimmed by 5 bases and 7 bases, with 15 bases remaining between them. CDR3: CASSLGGLQEQYF. In DNA form, the CDR3 reads TGTGCCAGCAGCCTAGGGGGGTTACAAGAGCAGTACTTC.

The J gene is TRBJ1-6, the V gene TRBV2; D remains unclear. Germline V gene lookup returns CDR1 SNHLY and CDR2 FYNNEI. V was clipped by 6 bases and J by 4 bases, with 7 bases between them. The CDR3 spans 13 residues. This chain's CDR3 is CASRTGYNSPLHF. In DNA form, the CDR3 reads TGTGCCAGCAGGACGGGTTATAATTCACCCCTCCACTTT.

The chain has TRBV20-1 and TRBJ1-2; D call uncertain. This CDR3 comprises 10 residues. The germline CDR1 and CDR2 sequences are DFQATT and SNEGSKA (reference sequence). Trimming stripped 2 bases from V and 8 bases from J, with 6 bases between. CDR3 region: CSARKTGYTF. DNA for the CDR3: TGCAGTGCTAGAAAAACCGGCTACACCTTC.

The chain couples TRBV19 to TRBJ2-5, with 12 bases matching TRBD1. The CDR3 runs 17 residues. V shed 5 bases, J shed 4 bases, and the junction held 11 bases outside the gene matches. Per germline, CDR1 LNHDA and CDR2 SQIVND (reference sequence). CDR3 amino acids: CASSDLGTGGDSETQYF. In nucleotides, the CDR3 is TGTGCCAGTAGTGACCTAGGGACAGGGGGCGACTCAGAGACCCAGTACTTC.

The genes are TRBV27 and TRBJ1-2; D remains unclear. This CDR3 has 13 residues. CDR1 MNHEY and CDR2 SMNVEV come from the germline V gene (reference sequence). The V and J ends lost 3 bases and 5 bases respectively, with 10 bases between them. CDR3 in amino acids: CASSLRRGYGYTF. For the CDR3, the DNA is TGTGCCAGCAGTTTGAGAAGAGGGTATGGCTACACCTTC.

The V call is TRBV30, the J call TRBJ1-2; TRBD1 aligns across 7 bases. Looked up from germline, CDR1 is GTSNPN and CDR2 is SVGIG (reference sequence). CDR3 length: 11 residues. V lost 5 bases, J lost 12 bases, and 9 bases stayed unmatched. The CDR3 DNA reads TGTGCCTGGGGGCAGGGGGAGAGCCACACCTTC. Translated, it gives CAWGQGESHTF.

This clone was observed a handful of times. This sequence joins TRBV13 and TRBJ1-1; the D is unclear. V was clipped by 2 bases and J by 6 bases, with 19 bases between them. CDR3 size: 16 residues. Germline-derived CDR1 and CDR2 are PRHDT and FYEKMQ (reference sequence). The DNA for the CDR3 is TGTGCCAGCAGCTTATACCCAGTTTCGTTTGCCTCTGAAGCTTTCTTT. Its translation is CASSLYPVSFASEAFF.